The 10 T cell receptor beta chains given below trace back to one sample, sequenced in a study of CD8 T cells in acute hepatitis C reinfection. Study-level points and caveats: Preferential TRBV04 and TRBV06 usage appeared in all groups and was not explained by the naive pool.

Clones were read by immunoSEQ multiplex PCR, and TCRdb kept only the in-frame ones, dropping some. The repertoire has 2,700 or so clones, around 70% of them found once; the top ten carry 10% to 11%. Time point given: at least 347 days after estimated infection, following spontaneous clearance. The hepatitis C virus-specific receptor repertoire was characterized directly ex vivo, with no prior expansion in culture. The source material was HCV NS3-1073 tetramer-sorted CD8+ T cells from PBMCs, sampled at follow-up. These receptors originate from a middle-aged man who spontaneously cleared hepatitis C infection.

The CDR3 reads CASSLEGRGIPDTQYF. CDR3 coding DNA: TGTGCCAGCAGCTTAGAAGGGCGGGGGATACCAGATACGCAGTATTTT. The chain couples TRBV7-8 to TRBJ2-3; TRBD2 aligns across 7 bases. V lost 1 base and J lost 4; bases outside the gene matches: 8. The CDR3 has 16 residues. Germline CDR1 reads SGHVS; CDR2 reads FQNEAQ. Supplemented by reference TRBV7-8 and TRBJ2-3, the full variable domain reads GAGVSQSPRYKVAKRGQDVALRCDPISGHVSLFWYQQALGQGPEFLTYFQNEAQLDKSGLPSDRFFAERPEGSVSTLKIQRTQQEDSAVYLCASSLEGRGIPDTQYFGPGTRLTVL.

This clone was picked up a small number of times. In DNA form, the CDR3 reads TGTGCCTGGAGGGGGCCCATCAGTCTGTTCTTC. Translating it yields CAWRGPISLFF. The chain recombines TRBV30 with TRBJ2-1; tentatively, D is TRBD1 (5 bases). The CDR3 is made up of 11 amino acids. Per germline, CDR1 GTSNPN and CDR2 SVGIG (reference sequence). The V end was cut by 3 bases, the J end by 15 bases, with 15 bases between.

The V call is TRBV5-1, the J call TRBJ2-5; D possibly corresponds to TRBD2 (6 bases). Gene TRBJ2-7 matches the end of the DNA better, so the J call may be wrong. CDR3 length equals 16 residues. Germline-derived CDR1 and CDR2 are SGHRS and YFSETQ. The CDR3 sequence: CASSLNVGGGSYEQYF. CDR3 nucleotides: TGCGCCAGCAGCTTGAACGTGGGGGGTGGCTCCTACGAGCAGTACTTC.

The rearrangement joins TRBV29-1 to TRBJ2-2; perhaps D is TRBD1 or TRBD2 (5 bases each). The germline gives CDR1 SQVTM, CDR2 ANQGSEA. The V end lost 5 bases, the J end lost 1 base, and 14 bases lay between the germline ends. The CDR3 runs 15 residues. CDR3 nucleotide sequence: TGCAGCGTTCGCCGGGACCCAAGGAACACCGGGGAGCTGTTTTTT. Translating it yields CSVRRDPRNTGELFF.

This clone showed up just once. The chain employs TRBV5-3 and TRBJ2-7; possibly TRBD2 for D (6 bases). TRBV5-3 is filed as an ORF, its function uncertain. V was clipped by 2 bases and J by 7 bases, with 16 bases between them. The CDR3 is made up of 14 amino acids. In DNA form, the CDR3 reads TGTGCCAGAAGCTTAGTCCGGCCTGGGAGGGAGCAGTACTTC. As protein: CARSLVRPGREQYF.

V is TRBV25-1 and J is TRBJ1-1; unclear D gene. The CDR3 is 11 amino acids. The V gene's germline CDR1 is MGHDK and CDR2 SYGVNS. V lost 10 bases and J lost 0, with 6 bases in between. DNA for the CDR3: TGTGCCACCTTCATGAACACTGAAGCTTTCTTT. This sequence encodes CATFMNTEAFF.

The chain joins TRBV29-1 to TRBJ1-4; 11 nucleotides agree with TRBD1. V lost 0 bases, J lost 6 bases, and 3 bases stayed unmatched. The CDR3 is made up of 15 amino acids. In germline, CDR1 is SQVTM, CDR2 ANQGSEA. The CDR3: CSVEDWTGGHEKLFF. DNA for the CDR3: TGCAGCGTTGAAGACTGGACAGGGGGCCATGAAAAACTGTTTTTT.

This chain connects TRBV6-6 to TRBJ2-3; 14 bases agree with TRBD2. CDR1 is MNHNY and CDR2 is SVGAGI in the germline V gene (reference sequence). The trim removed 6 bases at V and 5 bases at J, leaving 4 bases unmatched. This CDR3 has 15 amino acids. The CDR3 protein is CASSQTSGGGDTQYF. In DNA form, the CDR3 reads TGTGCCAGCAGCCAGACTAGCGGGGGGGGAGATACGCAGTATTTT.

V gene TRBV15 combines with J gene TRBJ2-2; D is uncertain. The CDR3 length is 14 residues. With 0 bases removed from V and 1 base from J, the gap between germline ends came to 3 bases. The germline CDR1 and CDR2 sequences are LNHNV and YYDKDF (reference sequence). CDR3 residues: CATSREGNTGELFF. The CDR3 region has the DNA TGTGCCACCAGCAGAGAGGGGAACACCGGGGAGCTGTTTTTT.

The chain uses TRBV4-1 and TRBJ2-7, with D possibly being TRBD1 or TRBD2 (5 bases each). Trimming took off 4 bases at V and 9 bases at J, with 16 bases between the two ends. Germline V gene data show CDR1 as MGHRA and CDR2 as YSYEKL. The CDR3 runs to 13 residues. CDR3 region: CASSLRGLGGQYF. CDR3 nucleotide sequence: TGCGCCAGCAGCCTCCGGGGCTTAGGAGGGCAGTACTTC.